This T cell receptor beta chain was recovered during a study of blood T cell repertoires in COVID-19. Study-level information: COVID-19 samples collected from the United States, Italy and Spain covered acute and convalescent phases. Sources were T cells, B-cell-depleted T cells, or PBMCs; the material itself was cDNA or gDNA.

The V gene's germline CDR1 is SGHTS and CDR2 YDEGEE. The J segment lost 5 bases and the V segment lost 3 bases, leaving 21 bases of the junction unmatched. The CDR3 contains 20 residues. Per the original data handling: For nucleated cells, counts were estimated from reference gene primer amplification. Clones were read by immunoSEQ multiplex PCR, and TCRdb kept only the in-frame ones, dropping some. V, J and clone size are those of that table, while D and trimming were read from the DNA. The sample shows fewer than 75,000 clones, roughly nine tenths of them seen only once. Input material: peripheral blood. The V gene is TRBV5-8, the J gene TRBJ2-5, with 11 bases lining up with TRBD2. The origin of this receptor is a man older than 75 with acute or convalescent COVID-19. CDR3 coding DNA: TGTGCCAGCAGCTCCTCCTTTGGTTATGGGACTAGCGGACTTTCGGAGACCCAGTACTTC. It translates to CASSSSFGYGTSGLSETQYF.